This T cell receptor (beta chain) was retrieved from a study of T cell changes during pregnancy in multiple sclerosis. Unmatched junction bases numbered 10, after V lost 5 bases and J lost 7 bases. The CDR3 runs 14 residues. Germline-derived CDR1 and CDR2 are MNHNS and SASEGT. Assay used: immunoSEQ multiplex PCR; TCRdb lists only in-frame clones, some missing. The table shows about 100,000 clones, with approximately 94% occurring only once. The receptor's source is a female donor with multiple sclerosis, enrolled in a pregnancy study. This specimen consisted of peripheral blood, obtained before pregnancy. This sequence joins TRBV6-1 and TRBJ2-7, with TRBD2 matching 8 bases. The CDR3 region is CASSYLTSVYEQYF. DNA of the CDR3: TGTGCCAGCAGTTATCTGACTAGCGTCTATGAGCAGTACTTC.